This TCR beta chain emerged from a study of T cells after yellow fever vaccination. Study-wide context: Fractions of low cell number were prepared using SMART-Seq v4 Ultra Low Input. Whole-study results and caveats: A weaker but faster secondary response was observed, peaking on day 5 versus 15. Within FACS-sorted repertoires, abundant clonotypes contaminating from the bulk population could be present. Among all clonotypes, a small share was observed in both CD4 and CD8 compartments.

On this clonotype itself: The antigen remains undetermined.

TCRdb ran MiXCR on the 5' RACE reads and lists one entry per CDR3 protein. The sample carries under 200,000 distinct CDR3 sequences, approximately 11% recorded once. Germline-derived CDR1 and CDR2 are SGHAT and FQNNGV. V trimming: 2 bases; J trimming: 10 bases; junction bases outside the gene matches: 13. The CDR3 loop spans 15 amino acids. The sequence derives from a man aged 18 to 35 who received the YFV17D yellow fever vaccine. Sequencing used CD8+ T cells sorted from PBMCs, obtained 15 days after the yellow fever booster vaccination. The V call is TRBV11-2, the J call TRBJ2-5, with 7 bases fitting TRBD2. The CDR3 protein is CASSLSGLGVGGQYF. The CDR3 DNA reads TGTGCCAGCAGCTTATCTGGACTAGGGGTTGGCGGCCAGTACTTC.